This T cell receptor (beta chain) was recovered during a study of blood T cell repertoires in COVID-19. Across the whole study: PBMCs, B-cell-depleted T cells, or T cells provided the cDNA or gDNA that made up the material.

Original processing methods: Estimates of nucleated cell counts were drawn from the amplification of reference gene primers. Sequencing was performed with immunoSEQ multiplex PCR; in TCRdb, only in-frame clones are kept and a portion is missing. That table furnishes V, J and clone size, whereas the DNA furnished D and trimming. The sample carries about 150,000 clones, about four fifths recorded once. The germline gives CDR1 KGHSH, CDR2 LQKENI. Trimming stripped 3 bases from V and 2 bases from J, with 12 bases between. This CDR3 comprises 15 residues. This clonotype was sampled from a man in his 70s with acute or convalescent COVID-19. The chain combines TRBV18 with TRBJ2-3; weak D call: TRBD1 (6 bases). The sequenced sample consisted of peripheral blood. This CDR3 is CASSPFRGSTDTQYF. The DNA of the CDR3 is TGTGCCAGCTCACCCTTCAGGGGATCCACAGATACGCAGTATTTT.